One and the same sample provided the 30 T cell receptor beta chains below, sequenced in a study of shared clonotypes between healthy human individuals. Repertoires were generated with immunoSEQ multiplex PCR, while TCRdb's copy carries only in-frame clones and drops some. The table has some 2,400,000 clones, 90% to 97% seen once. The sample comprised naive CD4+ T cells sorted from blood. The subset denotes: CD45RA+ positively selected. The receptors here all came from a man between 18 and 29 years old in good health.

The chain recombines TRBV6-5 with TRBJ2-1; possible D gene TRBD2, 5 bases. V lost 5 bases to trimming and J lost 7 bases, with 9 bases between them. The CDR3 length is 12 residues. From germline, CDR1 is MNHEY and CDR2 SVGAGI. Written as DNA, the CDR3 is TGTGCCAGCAGTCAGCGGACTAATGAGCAGTTCTTC. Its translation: CASSQRTNEQFF.

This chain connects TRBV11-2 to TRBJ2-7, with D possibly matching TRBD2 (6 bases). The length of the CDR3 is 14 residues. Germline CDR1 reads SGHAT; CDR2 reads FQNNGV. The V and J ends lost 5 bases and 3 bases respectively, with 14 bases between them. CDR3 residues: CASSPPTRGYEQYF. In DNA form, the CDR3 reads TGTGCCAGCAGCCCACCGACTAGAGGCTACGAGCAGTACTTC.

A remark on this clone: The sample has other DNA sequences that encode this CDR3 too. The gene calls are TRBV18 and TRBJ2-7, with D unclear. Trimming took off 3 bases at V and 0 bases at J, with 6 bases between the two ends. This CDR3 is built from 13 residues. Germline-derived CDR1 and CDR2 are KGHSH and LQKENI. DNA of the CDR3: TGTGCCAGCTCACCCGGAACCTCCTACGAGCAGTACTTC. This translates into CASSPGTSYEQYF.

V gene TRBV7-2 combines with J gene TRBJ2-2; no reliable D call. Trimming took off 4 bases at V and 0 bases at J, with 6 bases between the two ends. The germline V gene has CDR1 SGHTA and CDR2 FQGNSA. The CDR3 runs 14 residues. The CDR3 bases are TGTGCCAGCAGCTCGTGGGCGAACACCGGGGAGCTGTTTTTT. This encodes CASSSWANTGELFF.

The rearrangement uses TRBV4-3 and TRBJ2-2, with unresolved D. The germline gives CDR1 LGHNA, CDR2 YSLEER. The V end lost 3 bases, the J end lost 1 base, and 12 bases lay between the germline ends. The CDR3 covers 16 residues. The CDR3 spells CASSQDRGVNTGELFF. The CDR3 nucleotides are TGCGCCAGCAGCCAGGACCGCGGAGTGAACACCGGGGAGCTGTTTTTT.

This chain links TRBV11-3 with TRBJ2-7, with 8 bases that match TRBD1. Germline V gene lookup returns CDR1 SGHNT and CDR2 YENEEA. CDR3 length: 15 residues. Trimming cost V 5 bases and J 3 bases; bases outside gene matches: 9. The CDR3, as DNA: TGTGCCAGCAGCCCGGCCGGGACAGGCGTCTACGAGCAGTACTTC. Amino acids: CASSPAGTGVYEQYF.

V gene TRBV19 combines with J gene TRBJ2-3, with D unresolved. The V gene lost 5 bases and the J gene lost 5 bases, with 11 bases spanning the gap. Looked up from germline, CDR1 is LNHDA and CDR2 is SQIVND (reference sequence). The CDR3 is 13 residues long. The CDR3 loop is CASSADRVDTQYF. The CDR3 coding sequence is TGTGCCAGTAGTGCCGACCGTGTAGATACGCAGTATTTT.

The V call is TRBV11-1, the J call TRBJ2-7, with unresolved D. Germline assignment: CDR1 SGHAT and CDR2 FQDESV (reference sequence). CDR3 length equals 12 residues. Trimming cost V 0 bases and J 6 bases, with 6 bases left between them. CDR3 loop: CASSLATFEQYF. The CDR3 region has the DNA TGTGCCAGCAGCTTAGCGACTTTCGAGCAGTACTTC.

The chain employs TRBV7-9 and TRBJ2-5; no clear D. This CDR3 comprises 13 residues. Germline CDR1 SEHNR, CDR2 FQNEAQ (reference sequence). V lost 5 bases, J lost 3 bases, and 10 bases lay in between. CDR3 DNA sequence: TGTGCCAGCAGCCCCCGGGCGGAAGAGACCCAGTACTTC. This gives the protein CASSPRAEETQYF.

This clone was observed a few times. The CDR3 reads CASRPGIYNSPLHF. CDR3 in DNA: TGTGCCAGCAGGCCCGGGATTTATAATTCACCCCTCCACTTT. The chain employs TRBV6-6 and TRBJ1-6; no firm D call. Deletions cut 6 bases from V and 4 bases from J, with 10 bases between. Looked up from germline, CDR1 is MNHNY and CDR2 is SVGAGI (reference sequence). The CDR3 extends over 14 amino acids.

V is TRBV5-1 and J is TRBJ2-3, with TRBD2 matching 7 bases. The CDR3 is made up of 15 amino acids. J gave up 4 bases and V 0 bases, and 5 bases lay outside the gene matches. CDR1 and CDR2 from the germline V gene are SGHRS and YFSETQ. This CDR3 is CASSLAGGSSDTQYF. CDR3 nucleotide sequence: TGCGCCAGCAGCTTGGCCGGCGGGAGTTCAGATACGCAGTATTTT.

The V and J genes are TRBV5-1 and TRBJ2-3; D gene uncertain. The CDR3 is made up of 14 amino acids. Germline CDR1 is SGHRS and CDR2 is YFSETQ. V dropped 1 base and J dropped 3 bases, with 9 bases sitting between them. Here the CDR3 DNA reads TGCGCCAGCAGCTTGATGCAGGAGACAGATACGCAGTATTTT. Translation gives CASSLMQETDTQYF.

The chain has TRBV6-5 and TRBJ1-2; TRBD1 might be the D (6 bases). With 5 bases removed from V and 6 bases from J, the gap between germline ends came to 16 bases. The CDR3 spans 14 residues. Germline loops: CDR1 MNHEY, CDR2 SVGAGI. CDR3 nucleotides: TGTGCCAGCAGTAGGGACACGCAAATAAATGGCTACACCTTC. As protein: CASSRDTQINGYTF.

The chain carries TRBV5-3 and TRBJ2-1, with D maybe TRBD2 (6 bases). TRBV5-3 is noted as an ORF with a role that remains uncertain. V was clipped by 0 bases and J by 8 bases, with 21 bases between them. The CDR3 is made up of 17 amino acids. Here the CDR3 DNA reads TGTGCCAGAAGCTTGGCCGCATCTGCAGGAGGAGGGGATGAGCAGTTCTTC. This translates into CARSLAASAGGGDEQFF.

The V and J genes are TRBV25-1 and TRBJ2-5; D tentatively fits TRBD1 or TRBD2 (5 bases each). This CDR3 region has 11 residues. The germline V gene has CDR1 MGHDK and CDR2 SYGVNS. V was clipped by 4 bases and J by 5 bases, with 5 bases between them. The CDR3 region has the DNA TGTGCCAGCAGTGGGGGGGAGACCCAGTACTTC. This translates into CASSGGETQYF. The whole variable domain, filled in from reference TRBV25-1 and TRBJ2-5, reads EADIYQTPRYLVIGTGKKITLECSQTMGHDKMYWYQQDPGMELHLIHYSYGVNSTEKGDLSSESTVSRIRTEHFPLTLESARPSHTSQYLCASSGGETQYFGPGTRLLVL.

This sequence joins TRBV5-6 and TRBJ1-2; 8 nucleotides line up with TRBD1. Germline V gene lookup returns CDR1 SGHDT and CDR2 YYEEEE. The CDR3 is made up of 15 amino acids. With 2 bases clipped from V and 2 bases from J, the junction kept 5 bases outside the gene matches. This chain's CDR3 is CASSFSDRENYGYTF. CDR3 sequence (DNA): TGTGCCAGCAGCTTCTCGGACAGGGAGAACTATGGCTACACCTTC.

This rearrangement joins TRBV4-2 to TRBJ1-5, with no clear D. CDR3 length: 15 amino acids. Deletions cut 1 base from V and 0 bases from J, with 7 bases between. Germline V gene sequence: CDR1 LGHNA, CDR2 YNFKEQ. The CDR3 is CASSQARNSNQPQHF. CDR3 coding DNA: TGTGCCAGCAGCCAAGCCAGGAATAGCAATCAGCCCCAGCATTTT.

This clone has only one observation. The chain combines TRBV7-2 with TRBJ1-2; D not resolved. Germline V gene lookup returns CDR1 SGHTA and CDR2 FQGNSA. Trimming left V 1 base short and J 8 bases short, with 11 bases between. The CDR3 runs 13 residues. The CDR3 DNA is TGTGCCAGCAGCTTAGGAACGGCGGAGGGCTACACCTTC. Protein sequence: CASSLGTAEGYTF.

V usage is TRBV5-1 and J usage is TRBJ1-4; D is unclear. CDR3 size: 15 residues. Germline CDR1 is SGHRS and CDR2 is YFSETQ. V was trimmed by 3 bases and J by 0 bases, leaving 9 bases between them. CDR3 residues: CASSSSGSTNEKLFF. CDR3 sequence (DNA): TGCGCCAGCAGCTCGTCAGGATCAACTAATGAAAAACTGTTTTTT. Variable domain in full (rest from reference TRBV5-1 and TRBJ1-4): KAGVTQTPRYLIKTRGQQVTLSCSPISGHRSVSWYQQTPGQGLQFLFEYFSETQRNKGNFPGRFSGRQFSNSRSEMNVSTLELGDSALYLCASSSSGSTNEKLFFGSGTQLSVL.

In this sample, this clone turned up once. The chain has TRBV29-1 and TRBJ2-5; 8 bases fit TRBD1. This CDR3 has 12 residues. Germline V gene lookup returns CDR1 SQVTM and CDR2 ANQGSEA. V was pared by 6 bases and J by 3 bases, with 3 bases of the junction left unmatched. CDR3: CSVRQGKETQYF. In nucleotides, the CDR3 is TGCAGCGTAAGACAGGGGAAAGAGACCCAGTACTTC.

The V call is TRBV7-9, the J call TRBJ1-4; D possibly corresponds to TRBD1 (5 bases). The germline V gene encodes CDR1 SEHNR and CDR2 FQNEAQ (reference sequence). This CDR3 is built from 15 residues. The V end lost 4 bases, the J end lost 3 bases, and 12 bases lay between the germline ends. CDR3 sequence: CASSSHGGSNEKLFF. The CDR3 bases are TGTGCCAGCAGCTCGCACGGGGGATCTAATGAAAAACTGTTTTTT.

CDR3 protein: CASSIGAPMAYGYTF. Here the CDR3 DNA reads TGTGCCAGTAGTATAGGCGCCCCTATGGCGTATGGCTACACCTTC. This rearrangement joins TRBV19 to TRBJ1-2; D unresolved. The CDR3 sequence is 15 residues long. V lost 1 base and J 5 bases, leaving 14 bases between the germline ends. Germline assignment: CDR1 LNHDA and CDR2 SQIVND (reference sequence).

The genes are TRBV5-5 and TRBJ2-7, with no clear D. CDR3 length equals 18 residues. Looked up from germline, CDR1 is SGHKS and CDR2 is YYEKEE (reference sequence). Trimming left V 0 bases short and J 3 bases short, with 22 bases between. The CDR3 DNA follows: TGTGCCAGCAGCTTGGTGGAGAGAACCTCTCCGCCCTTCTACGAGCAGTACTTC. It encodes CASSLVERTSPPFYEQYF.

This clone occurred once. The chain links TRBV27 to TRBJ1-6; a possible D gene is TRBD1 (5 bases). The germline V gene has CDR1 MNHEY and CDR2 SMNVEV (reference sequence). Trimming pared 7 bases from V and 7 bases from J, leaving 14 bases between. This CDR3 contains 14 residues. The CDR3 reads CASKTEPPNSPLHF. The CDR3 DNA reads TGTGCCAGCAAGACAGAACCGCCGAATTCACCCCTCCACTTT.

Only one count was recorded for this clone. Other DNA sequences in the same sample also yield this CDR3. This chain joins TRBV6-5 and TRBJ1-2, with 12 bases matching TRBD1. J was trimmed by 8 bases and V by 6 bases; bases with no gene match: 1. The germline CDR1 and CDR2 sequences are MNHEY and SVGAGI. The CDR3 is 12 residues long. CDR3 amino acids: CASSGTGGGYTF. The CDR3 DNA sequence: TGTGCCAGCAGCGGGACAGGGGGCGGCTACACCTTC.

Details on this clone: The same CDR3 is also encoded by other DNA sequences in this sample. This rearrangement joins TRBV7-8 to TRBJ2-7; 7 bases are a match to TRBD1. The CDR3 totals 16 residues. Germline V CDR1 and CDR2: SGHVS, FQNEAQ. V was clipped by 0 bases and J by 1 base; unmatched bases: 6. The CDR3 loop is CASSLAGTAISYEQYF. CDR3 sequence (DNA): TGTGCCAGCAGCTTAGCGGGGACAGCTATTTCCTACGAGCAGTACTTC.

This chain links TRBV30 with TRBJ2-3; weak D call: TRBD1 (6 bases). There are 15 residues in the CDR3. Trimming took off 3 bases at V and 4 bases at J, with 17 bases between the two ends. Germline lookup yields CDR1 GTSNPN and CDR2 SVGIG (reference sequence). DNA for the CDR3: TGTGCCTGGAGCCCCACAGGGAATTTGGCAGATACGCAGTATTTT. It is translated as CAWSPTGNLADTQYF.

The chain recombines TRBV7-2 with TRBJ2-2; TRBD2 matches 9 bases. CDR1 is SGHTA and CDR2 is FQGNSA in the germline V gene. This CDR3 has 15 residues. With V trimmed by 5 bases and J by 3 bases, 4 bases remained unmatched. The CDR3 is CASSPGTSHTGELFF. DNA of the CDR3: TGTGCCAGCAGCCCCGGGACTAGCCACACCGGGGAGCTGTTTTTT.

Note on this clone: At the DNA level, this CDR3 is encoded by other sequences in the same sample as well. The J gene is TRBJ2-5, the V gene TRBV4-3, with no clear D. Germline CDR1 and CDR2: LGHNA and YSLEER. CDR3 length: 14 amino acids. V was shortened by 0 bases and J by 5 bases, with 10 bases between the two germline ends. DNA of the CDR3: TGCGCCAGCAGCCAAGATGTGGGCCGGGAGACCCAGTACTTC. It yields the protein CASSQDVGRETQYF.

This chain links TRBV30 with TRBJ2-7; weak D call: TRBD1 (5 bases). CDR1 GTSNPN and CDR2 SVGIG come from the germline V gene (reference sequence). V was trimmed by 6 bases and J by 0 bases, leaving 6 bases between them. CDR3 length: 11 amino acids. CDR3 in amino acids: CACRASYEQYF. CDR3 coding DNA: TGTGCCTGCAGGGCCTCCTACGAGCAGTACTTC.